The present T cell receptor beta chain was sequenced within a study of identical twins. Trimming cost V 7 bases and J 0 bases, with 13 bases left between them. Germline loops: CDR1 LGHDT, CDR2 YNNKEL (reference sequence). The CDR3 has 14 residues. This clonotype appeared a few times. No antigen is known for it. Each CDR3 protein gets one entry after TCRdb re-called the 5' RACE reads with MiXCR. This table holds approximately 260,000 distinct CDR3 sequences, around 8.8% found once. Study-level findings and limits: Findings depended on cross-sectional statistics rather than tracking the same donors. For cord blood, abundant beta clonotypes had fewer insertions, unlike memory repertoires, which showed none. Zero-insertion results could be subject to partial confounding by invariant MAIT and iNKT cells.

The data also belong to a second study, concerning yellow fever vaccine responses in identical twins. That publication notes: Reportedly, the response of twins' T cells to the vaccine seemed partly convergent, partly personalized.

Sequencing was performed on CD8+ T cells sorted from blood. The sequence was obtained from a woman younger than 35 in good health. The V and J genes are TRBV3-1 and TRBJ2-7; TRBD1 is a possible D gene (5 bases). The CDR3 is CASTLQVSSYEQYF. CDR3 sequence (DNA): TGTGCCAGCACCCTACAGGTGAGCTCCTACGAGCAGTACTTC.